This TCR beta chain was sequenced during a study of post-analysis software for immune sequencing data. Study at large: Relapsing-remitting, secondary progressive and progressive-relapsing forms made up the multiple sclerosis disease courses.

General observations from the study: The normalized Chao1 diversity of multiple sclerosis patients was significantly lower than that of controls. By F measure, samples from a shared preparation batch strongly co-clustered. The study found TRBV5-6, TRBV5-1 and TRBV20-1 among four to six TRBV segments more frequent in patients than controls.

Incorporated into the TCR beta cDNA libraries were unique molecular identifiers, which served to reduce PCR and sequencing biases. T cells numbering roughly 0.95 to 10 million gave rise to roughly 550,000 cDNA molecules. TCRdb processed the PCR reads anew with MiXCR; each CDR3 protein has one entry. This table holds about 560,000 distinct CDR3 sequences, 44% found once. As to this clonotype: Its target is unknown.

Trimming at V came to 4 bases and at J to 4 bases, leaving 19 bases not matched to a gene. The CDR3 covers 20 residues. Germline-derived CDR1 and CDR2 are SGDLS and YYNGEE. The sequencing input was blood. This chain uses TRBV9 with TRBJ2-7; 14 bases match TRBD2. This clonotype was obtained from a girl aged 10-17 years with multiple sclerosis. The CDR3 nucleotides read TGTGCCAGCAGCCCTACTCCGGGACTAGCGGGAGCTTTTTTAGGATACGAGCAGTACTTC. Translation gives CASSPTPGLAGAFLGYEQYF.